The 20 T cell receptor beta chains presented below share a single source sample, sequenced in a study of cytomegalovirus exposure and HLA in healthy donors. PCR used 60 Vbeta primers and 13 Jbeta primers. Measured with immunoSEQ multiplex PCR; TCRdb has only the in-frame clones, and not every one. The repertoire includes over 150,000 clones, around 80% of them detected once, and 4.3% sits in the top ten. Specimen: PBMCs. The receptors originated from a man aged 40-55 years in good health and CMV-seronegative.

The chain carries TRBV5-1 and TRBJ1-2, with D perhaps TRBD1 (5 bases). This CDR3 spans 15 amino acids. V shed 3 bases and J shed 0 bases, with 12 bases lying between them. Germline V lookup: CDR1 SGHRS, CDR2 YFSETQ. CDR3 nucleotide sequence: TGCGCCAGCAGCTGGACCGGGGGGGCTAACTATGGCTACACCTTC. Its protein product is CASSWTGGANYGYTF.

This clone came up a few times. The chain carries TRBV30 and TRBJ2-2, with 11 bases identical to TRBD1. Trimming cost V 3 bases and J 5 bases; bases outside gene matches: 5. CDR1 GTSNPN and CDR2 SVGIG come from the germline V gene (reference sequence). The CDR3 contains 15 residues. The CDR3 spells CAWRRGDRGTGELFF. DNA for the CDR3: TGTGCCTGGAGGAGGGGGGACAGGGGGACCGGGGAGCTGTTTTTT.

This CDR3 is CAISARGLDGYTF. DNA of the CDR3: TGTGCCATCAGTGCGAGGGGGTTGGATGGCTACACCTTC. The rearrangement joins TRBV10-3 to TRBJ1-2, with D possibly TRBD1 on 6 matching bases. V was trimmed by 4 bases and J by 6 bases, leaving 12 bases between them. This CDR3 has 13 residues. The germline gives CDR1 ENHRY, CDR2 SYGVKD.

J is TRBJ1-6 and V is TRBV18; D is possibly TRBD1 (5 bases). CDR1 and CDR2 (germline): KGHSH, LQKENI. The ends were cut back, 0 bases at V and 11 bases at J, with 11 bases in the middle. The CDR3 runs 14 residues. CDR3 residues: CASSPPQGKAPLHF. In DNA form, the CDR3 reads TGTGCCAGCTCACCACCGCAGGGAAAGGCACCCCTCCACTTT.

The CDR3 DNA sequence: TGTGCCAGCAGTATTACAGGTCAGCCCCAGCATTTT. Translation: CASSITGQPQHF. The gene calls are TRBV28 and TRBJ1-5; tentative D call: TRBD1 (5 bases). Germline CDR1 and CDR2: MDHEN and SYDVKM. V was pared by 5 bases and J by 6 bases, with 8 bases between. The CDR3 spans 12 residues.

The V and J genes are TRBV19 and TRBJ1-2; the match to TRBD1 covers 9 bases. V trimming: 8 bases; J trimming: 5 bases; junction bases outside the gene matches: 6. The CDR3 spans 13 residues. The V gene's germline CDR1 is LNHDA and CDR2 SQIVND (reference sequence). CDR3 loop: CASADRGIYGYTF. The CDR3 region has the DNA TGTGCCAGTGCAGACAGGGGGATATATGGCTACACCTTC.

The chain couples TRBV7-3 to TRBJ2-7; D possibly corresponds to TRBD2 (6 bases). The CDR3 length is 14 residues. Trimming shortened V by 6 bases and J by 2 bases, and 14 bases separated the two germline ends. Germline CDR1 and CDR2: SGHTA and FQGTGA. The CDR3 DNA is TGTGCCAGCAGTCCAGGGAGGTCTCCCTACGAGCAGTACTTC. This encodes CASSPGRSPYEQYF.

J is TRBJ2-7 and V is TRBV6-5; a weak D match, TRBD1 (6 bases). The V gene lost 2 bases and the J gene lost 2 bases, with 16 bases spanning the gap. The CDR3 consists of 16 residues. Germline V lookup: CDR1 MNHEY, CDR2 SVGAGI. As DNA, the CDR3 is TGTGCCAGCAGTTACGGAAGGGACACTTTACCCTACGAGCAGTACTTC. Its translation is CASSYGRDTLPYEQYF.

The V and J genes are TRBV7-2 and TRBJ1-6; D is undetermined. The germline V gene encodes CDR1 SGHTA and CDR2 FQGNSA. V gave up 5 bases and J gave up 3 bases, with 14 bases separating them. This CDR3 comprises 16 residues. CDR3 amino acids: CASSIVLALYNSPLHF. CDR3 sequence (DNA): TGTGCCAGCAGCATAGTGTTAGCCCTCTATAATTCACCCCTCCACTTT. The full variable domain, rest sourced from reference TRBV7-2 and TRBJ1-6, is GAGVSQSPSNKVTEKGKDVELRCDPISGHTALYWYRQSLGQGLEFLIYFQGNSAPDKSGLPSDRFSAERTGGSVSTLTIQRTQQEDSAVYLCASSIVLALYNSPLHFGNGTRLTVT.

This clone showed up just a few times. The sample holds other DNA sequences that translate to the same CDR3. The chain uses TRBV5-1 and TRBJ1-2, with D uncertain. Germline assignment: CDR1 SGHRS and CDR2 YFSETQ. V lost 7 bases, J lost 0 bases, and 13 bases lay in between. The CDR3 runs to 14 residues. The CDR3 reads CASGEGASNYGYTF. In nucleotides, the CDR3 is TGCGCCAGCGGGGAGGGCGCGTCTAACTATGGCTACACCTTC. The full variable domain, its missing parts supplied by reference TRBV5-1 and TRBJ1-2, is KAGVTQTPRYLIKTRGQQVTLSCSPISGHRSVSWYQQTPGQGLQFLFEYFSETQRNKGNFPGRFSGRQFSNSRSEMNVSTLELGDSALYLCASGEGASNYGYTFGSGTRLTVV.

The rearrangement joins TRBV9 to TRBJ1-3; no clear D. V lost 3 bases and J 4 bases, leaving 11 bases between the germline ends. Germline V gene data show CDR1 as SGDLS and CDR2 as YYNGEE. The CDR3 extends over 14 amino acids. The CDR3 coding sequence is TGTGCCAGCAGCGATAGTTCACAGGGAAACACCATATATTTT. Translating it yields CASSDSSQGNTIYF.

V and J are TRBV28 and TRBJ1-6; D may be TRBD1 (5 bases). Germline V lookup: CDR1 MDHEN, CDR2 SYDVKM. The ends were cut back, 10 bases at V and 12 bases at J, with 10 bases in the middle. The length of the CDR3 is 10 residues. The CDR3 here is CATLGGPLHF. The CDR3 DNA follows: TGTGCCACCCTGGGGGGACCCCTCCACTTT.

J is TRBJ2-1 and V is TRBV4-3, with 8 bases lining up with TRBD2. Unmatched junction bases numbered 6, after V lost 2 bases and J lost 6 bases. This CDR3 contains 15 residues. Germline V lookup: CDR1 LGHNA, CDR2 YSLEER. In DNA form, the CDR3 reads TGCGCCAGCAGCCAACGAGACCGGGGGGGCAATGAGCAGTTCTTC. Translating it yields CASSQRDRGGNEQFF.

This chain links TRBV7-8 with TRBJ1-4, with a weak D call TRBD1 (5 bases). The germline V gene has CDR1 SGHVS and CDR2 FQNEAQ. The CDR3 covers 14 residues. V lost 6 bases, J lost 6 bases, and 14 bases lay in between. The CDR3 spells CASRHDSRDEKLFF. As DNA, the CDR3 is TGTGCCAGCAGACACGACAGTCGAGATGAAAAACTGTTTTTT. The full variable domain, in which reference TRBV7-8 and TRBJ1-4 provide the parts outside the CDR3, is GAGVSQSPRYKVAKRGQDVALRCDPISGHVSLFWYQQALGQGPEFLTYFQNEAQLDKSGLPSDRFFAERPEGSVSTLKIQRTQQEDSAVYLCASRHDSRDEKLFFGSGTQLSVL.

The rearrangement joins TRBV27 to TRBJ1-1; 10 nucleotides agree with TRBD1. The CDR3 is 16 residues long. The trim removed 6 bases at V and 2 bases at J, leaving 9 bases unmatched. Germline V gives CDR1 MNHEY, CDR2 SMNVEV (reference sequence). CDR3 coding DNA: TGTGCCAGCAGCCGACGCGGGACAGGGGTCAACACTGAAGCTTTCTTT. Its translation is CASSRRGTGVNTEAFF.

This chain uses TRBV19 with TRBJ2-5; D unclear. The closer fit of TRBJ2-7 to the DNA end suggests the J call may be wrong. Germline CDR1 and CDR2: LNHDA and SQIVND (reference sequence). This CDR3 contains 13 residues. The CDR3 sequence: CASSPPMVREQYF. The CDR3 bases are TGTGCCAGTAGTCCACCCATGGTTCGCGAGCAGTACTTC.

The gene calls are TRBV14 and TRBJ1-2, with 10 bases lining up with TRBD1. V lost 1 base, J lost 3 bases, and 17 bases stayed unmatched. The CDR3 runs to 20 residues. The germline V gene has CDR1 SGHDN and CDR2 FVKESK. CDR3 bases: TGTGCCAGCAGCCAAGTGCGGGCCACGGGACAGGGGACACTGGACTATGGCTACACCTTC. This codes for CASSQVRATGQGTLDYGYTF.

The rearrangement uses TRBV19 and TRBJ2-7; 9 nucleotides line up with TRBD1. Germline V gene lookup returns CDR1 LNHDA and CDR2 SQIVND (reference sequence). V lost 5 bases and J lost 6; bases outside the gene matches: 8. The CDR3 is 14 amino acids. CDR3 coding DNA: TGTGCCAGTAGTCCACGCCGACAGGGGGGCGAGCAGTACTTC. It encodes CASSPRRQGGEQYF.

This chain uses TRBV23-1 with TRBJ1-5; the match to TRBD1 covers 7 bases. TRBV23-1 has ORF status, its function being uncertain. This CDR3 comprises 16 residues. The junction had 13 bases not matched to a gene; V was cut back by 6 bases and J by 5 bases. The CDR3 DNA sequence: TGCGCCAGCAGCCCTACCACCGACAGGGACGATCAGCCCCAGCATTTT. This sequence encodes CASSPTTDRDDQPQHF.

The chain is built from TRBV11-2 and TRBJ2-2, with 7 bases aligning to TRBD2. The V gene's germline CDR1 is SGHAT and CDR2 FQNNGV. The CDR3 runs to 15 residues. The V segment lost 5 bases and the J segment 7 bases; nucleotides outside the gene matches: 10. The CDR3 reads CASSPIREGNGELFF. DNA of the CDR3: TGTGCCAGCAGCCCCATAAGGGAGGGAAACGGGGAGCTGTTTTTT.